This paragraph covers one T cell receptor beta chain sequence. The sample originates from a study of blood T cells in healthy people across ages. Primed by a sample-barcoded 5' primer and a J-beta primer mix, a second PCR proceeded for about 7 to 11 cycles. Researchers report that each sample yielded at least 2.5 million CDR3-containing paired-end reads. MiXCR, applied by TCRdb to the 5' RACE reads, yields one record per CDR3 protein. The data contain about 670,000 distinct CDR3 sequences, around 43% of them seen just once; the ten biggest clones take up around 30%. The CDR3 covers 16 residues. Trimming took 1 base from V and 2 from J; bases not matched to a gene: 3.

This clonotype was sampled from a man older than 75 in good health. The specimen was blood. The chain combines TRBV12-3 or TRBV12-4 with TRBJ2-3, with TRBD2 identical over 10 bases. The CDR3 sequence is CASSLELAGFTDTQYF. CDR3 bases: TGTGCCAGCAGTTTAGAACTAGCGGGGTTCACAGATACGCAGTATTTT.